The present T cell receptor beta chain was sequenced within a study of PD-1 blockade in mismatch repair-deficient tumors. By share, this clone ranks as medium-sized. Germline V gene lookup returns CDR1 WSHSY and CDR2 SAAADI. The CDR3 is 14 amino acids. Deletions cut 6 bases from V and 6 bases from J, with 17 bases between. TCR sequencing covered a few patients who responded to pembrolizumab. Data came from immunoSEQ multiplex PCR; TCRdb stores just in-frame clones and leaves some out. The sample contains 95,000 to 150,000 clones, approximately 86% of which appear only once. J is TRBJ1-2 and V is TRBV10-2, with D possibly matching TRBD1 (5 bases). The specimen comprised peripheral blood, sampled 44 weeks after starting pembrolizumab. The origin of this receptor is an adult with mismatch repair-deficient cancer. The CDR3 coding sequence is TGCGCCAGCAGGGGGGACCGCGACTCAGATGGCTACACCTTC. It specifies CASRGDRDSDGYTF.